This TCR beta chain was profiled in a study of T cell responses to AZD1222 COVID-19 vaccine. The V segment lost 1 base and the J segment 5 bases; nucleotides outside the gene matches: 5. Germline V gene lookup returns CDR1 LGHDT and CDR2 YNNKEL (reference sequence). The CDR3 is 15 residues long. Comment on this clone: The antigen remains undetermined.

Libraries were prepared by immunoSEQ multiplex PCR; TCRdb keeps only in-frame clonotypes and omits some of them. This table has around 120,000 clones, around 84% appearing once. General study results and limits: Sampled repertoires all dated from after the peak T cell response. At study baseline, merely five or six AZD1222 recipients were seropositive. Clonal diversity may have been underestimated in mostly white British donors.

This sequence originates from an adult who received the AZD1222 COVID-19 vaccine. This chain joins TRBV3-1 (or the pseudogene TRBV3-2) and TRBJ2-5, with 9 nucleotides matching TRBD2. The sequenced sample was peripheral blood, obtained 28 days after the second AZD1222 dose. CDR3 DNA sequence: TGTGCCAGCAGCCAAGGCGGGAGGGCCGGGGAGACCCAGTACTTC. This translates into CASSQGGRAGETQYF.